The TCR beta chain under discussion was sequenced for a study of blood T cell repertoires in COVID-19. The wider study: From the United States, Italy and Spain came samples of acute and convalescent COVID-19. From T cells, B-cell-depleted T cells, or PBMCs came the material, which was cDNA or gDNA.

The repertoire was sequenced with immunoSEQ multiplex PCR; TCRdb's copy has only in-frame clones and lacks some. The sample holds over 400,000 clones, 80% to 90% seen once. Trimming took 5 bases from V and 1 from J; bases not matched to a gene: 9. The CDR3 length is 18 residues. CDR1 is SGHTA, CDR2 FQGTGA, per germline. V and J are TRBV7-3 and TRBJ2-3; 13 nucleotides match TRBD2. The sequence derives from a human donor in a cohort sampled during active COVID-19. Sequences were obtained from peripheral blood. DNA for the CDR3: TGTGCCAGCAGCCTCGGACTAGCGGGAGCCGGTGGCACAGATACGCAGTATTTT. As protein: CASSLGLAGAGGTDTQYF.